These 30 T cell receptor beta chains came from one sample sequenced in a study of T-cell memory formation after mild COVID-19. TCRdb re-called the 5' RACE reads through MiXCR, storing one row per CDR3 protein. The sample carries 450,000 or so distinct CDR3 sequences, more than 20% recorded once. The material sequenced was PBMCs or a T cell subset sorted from them (not recorded which). These receptors were collected from an adult woman who had mild COVID-19 (a few samples of this study predate the infection). Cell type and time point are not known.

The chain recombines TRBV19 with TRBJ2-3, with D unresolved. The CDR3 totals 14 residues. V lost 5 bases to trimming and J lost 4 bases, with 13 bases between them. Germline CDR1 reads LNHDA; CDR2 reads SQIVND (reference sequence). The CDR3 coding sequence is TGTGCCAGTAGTCAAGTGGGGTCGGCAGATACGCAGTATTTT. It is translated as CASSQVGSADTQYF.

The chain links TRBV4-2 to TRBJ2-1; the D is unclear. There are 17 residues in the CDR3. Trimming shortened V by 0 bases and J by 0 bases, and 12 bases separated the two germline ends. Germline CDR1 and CDR2: LGHNA and YNFKEQ. CDR3 in amino acids: CASSQESSWSSYNEQFF. The CDR3 DNA sequence: TGTGCCAGCAGCCAAGAGAGTAGCTGGTCCTCCTACAATGAGCAGTTCTTC.

The V gene is TRBV12-3 or TRBV12-4, the J gene TRBJ2-2; D is uncertain. The ends were cut back, 5 bases at V and 7 bases at J, with 14 bases in the middle. The CDR3 contains 14 residues. The CDR3 sequence: CASSLIRFNGELFF. CDR3 DNA: TGTGCCAGCAGTCTGATCAGATTTAACGGGGAGCTGTTTTTT.

This clonotype has a handful of counts. The J gene is TRBJ2-1, the V gene TRBV7-8; 11 bases align to TRBD2. CDR3 length: 15 amino acids. Germline V gives CDR1 SGHVS, CDR2 FQNEAQ. V gave up 5 bases and J gave up 8 bases; unmatched junction bases: 8. The CDR3 DNA sequence: TGTGCCAGCAGCCCAAGCCTAGCGGGAGGCGATGAGCAGTTCTTC. Amino acids: CASSPSLAGGDEQFF.

This clonotype has only a few counts. The chain links TRBV29-1 to TRBJ1-1; TRBD1 matches at 9 bases. Germline V gene data show CDR1 as SQVTM and CDR2 as ANQGSEA. V lost 6 bases to trimming and J lost 2 bases; unmatched junction nucleotides: 7. This CDR3 has 14 amino acids. The CDR3 DNA sequence: TGCAGCGTCAAAGGACAGGGGCTTAACACTGAAGCTTTCTTT. This sequence encodes CSVKGQGLNTEAFF.

This clonotype has only a few counts. The V gene is TRBV6-6, the J gene TRBJ2-1, with TRBD1 matching over 7 bases. The CDR3 loop spans 17 amino acids. CDR1 and CDR2 from the germline V gene are MNHNY and SVGAGI (reference sequence). Losses at the gene ends were 5 bases for V and 8 bases for J; bases not matched to a gene: 18. The CDR3 region is CASSNPSDRVLGYEQFF. As DNA, the CDR3 is TGTGCCAGCAGTAACCCTTCTGACAGGGTACTTGGCTATGAGCAGTTCTTC.

The chain employs TRBV7-3 and TRBJ2-5, with D possibly TRBD2 on 6 matching bases. Between the trimmed V and J ends, which lost 9 bases and 5 bases, there was a span of 16 bases. Per the germline V gene, CDR1 is SGHTA and CDR2 is FQGTGA. This CDR3 has 13 residues. CDR3 protein: CARGGPLRETQYF. The CDR3 region has the DNA TGTGCCAGGGGGGGTCCTCTCAGGGAGACCCAGTACTTC.

This clonotype came up a few times. V and J are TRBV24-1 and TRBJ1-2; D unclear. In germline, CDR1 is KGHDR, CDR2 SFDVKD. The CDR3 contains 10 residues. V was shortened by 4 bases and J by 4 bases, with 0 bases between the two germline ends. This chain's CDR3 is CATSDYGYTF. CDR3 nucleotide sequence: TGTGCCACCAGTGACTATGGCTACACCTTC.

There are a few counts of this clonotype. The V gene is TRBV14, the J gene TRBJ2-7, with D possibly being TRBD2 (5 bases). CDR3 length equals 13 residues. Germline-derived CDR1 and CDR2 are SGHDN and FVKESK. V dropped 6 bases and J dropped 3 bases, with 12 bases sitting between them. CDR3 DNA: TGTGCCAGCAGTCTCGGGAACCTCTACGAGCAGTACTTC. Translating gives CASSLGNLYEQYF.

This clonotype was seen a handful of times. The V gene is TRBV15, the J gene TRBJ2-7; a possible D gene is TRBD1 (5 bases). The germline gives CDR1 LNHNV, CDR2 YYDKDF (reference sequence). Trimming shortened V by 8 bases and J by 3 bases, and 14 bases separated the two germline ends. The CDR3 runs 13 residues. The CDR3 nucleotides are TGTGCCACCTCCAGCCAGGGCGGCTACGAGCAGTACTTC. Translation: CATSSQGGYEQYF.

The V call is TRBV6-2 or TRBV6-3, the J call TRBJ1-2; D gene unclear. Trimming took off 4 bases at V and 5 bases at J, with 17 bases between the two ends. The CDR3 spans 15 residues. Germline CDR1 is MNHEY and CDR2 is SVGEGT. CDR3 region: CASSSSYSNWYGYTF. Written as DNA, the CDR3 is TGTGCCAGCAGTTCTTCTTACTCCAATTGGTATGGCTACACCTTC.

This clonotype was seen only a few times. The chain employs TRBV7-8 and TRBJ1-5; 7 bases are shared with TRBD1. This CDR3 region has 16 residues. The J segment lost 5 bases and the V segment lost 5 bases, leaving 12 bases of the junction unmatched. Per the germline V gene, CDR1 is SGHVS and CDR2 is FQNEAQ. The CDR3 DNA sequence: TGTGCCAGCAGCCGCGCGCCCTGGGACAGTTATCAGCCCCAGCATTTT. It yields the protein CASSRAPWDSYQPQHF.

This clonotype was detected a few times. The chain links TRBV9 to TRBJ2-7; 7 nucleotides line up with TRBD1. The V and J ends lost 0 bases and 1 base, in that order; junction bases with no gene match: 16. Germline CDR1 reads SGDLS; CDR2 reads YYNGEE. The CDR3 extends over 19 amino acids. The CDR3 nucleotides read TGTGCCAGCAGCGTAGATAACAGGGGCTTGTCGCTGCGGTCCTACGAGCAGTACTTC. Translating it yields CASSVDNRGLSLRSYEQYF.

This chain uses TRBV5-1 with TRBJ1-4; maybe TRBD1 (6 bases). Germline assignment: CDR1 SGHRS and CDR2 YFSETQ. The CDR3 totals 13 residues. Trimming took off 4 bases at V and 7 bases at J, with 11 bases between the two ends. CDR3 region: CASSRGGREKLFF. CDR3 DNA: TGCGCCAGCAGCCGGGGGGGGCGTGAAAAACTGTTTTTT.

The V and J genes are TRBV7-9 and TRBJ2-7; TRBD1 matches 10 bases. Germline V gives CDR1 SEHNR, CDR2 FQNEAQ (reference sequence). This CDR3 region has 17 residues. Trimming at V came to 5 bases and at J to 0 bases, leaving 10 bases not matched to a gene. The CDR3 DNA is TGTGCCAGCAGCATACGGGACAGGGGAATCGACTCCTACGAGCAGTACTTC. Translation: CASSIRDRGIDSYEQYF.

This chain connects TRBV7-6 to TRBJ1-1, with 12 bases matching TRBD1. The germline V gene has CDR1 SGHVS and CDR2 FNYEAQ. CDR3 size: 15 residues. J lost 3 bases, V lost 1 base, and 0 bases had no gene match. CDR3 nucleotides: TGTGCCAGCAGCTTAGGGGACAGGGGGCACACTGAAGCTTTCTTT. Translating gives CASSLGDRGHTEAFF.

Only a few counts were recorded for this clonotype. J is TRBJ1-1 and V is TRBV6-6, with unresolved D. V dropped 6 bases and J dropped 6 bases, with 14 bases sitting between them. CDR3 size: 13 residues. Germline values: CDR1 MNHNY, CDR2 SVGAGI (reference sequence). This CDR3 is CASSRIGAAEAFF. DNA of the CDR3: TGTGCCAGCAGCCGAATAGGTGCAGCTGAAGCTTTCTTT.

This clonotype was seen a few times. The junction and the germline gene differ at one end; a read error may be behind it. This chain uses TRBV2 with TRBJ2-7, with 7 bases matching TRBD2. CDR1 and CDR2 (germline): SNHLY, FYNNEI. The CDR3 totals 14 residues. CDR3 sequence reads: CASREGRGSYEQYF. CDR3 nucleotides: TGTGCCAGCAGGGAAGGGAGGGGCTCCTACGAGCAGTACTTC. The full variable domain, in which reference TRBV2 and TRBJ2-7 provide the parts outside the CDR3, is EPEVTQTPSHQVTQMGQEVILRCVPISNHLYFYWYRQILGQKVEFLVSFYNNEISEKSEIFDDQFSVERPDGSNFTLKIRSTKLEDSAMYFCASREGRGSYEQYFGPGTRLTVT.

V and J are TRBV2 and TRBJ2-7, with TRBD1 identical over 7 bases. The V segment lost 4 bases and the J segment 12 bases; nucleotides outside the gene matches: 12. CDR1 is SNHLY and CDR2 is FYNNEI in the germline V gene. The CDR3 sequence is 13 residues long. The CDR3 DNA follows: TGTGCCAGCAGTGGACAGGGCGGTCCTCGGTGGTACTTC. It yields the protein CASSGQGGPRWYF.

There are a few counts of this clonotype. This chain connects TRBV6-6 to TRBJ2-1, with TRBD2 matching over 12 bases. Per germline, CDR1 MNHNY and CDR2 SVGAGI (reference sequence). The CDR3 spans 13 residues. The V and J ends lost 10 bases and 6 bases, in that order; junction bases with no gene match: 4. Here the CDR3 reads CATGLAGTNEQFF. The CDR3 nucleotides read TGTGCCACCGGACTAGCGGGAACCAATGAGCAGTTCTTC.

The rearrangement links TRBV29-1 to TRBJ2-7; D remains unclear. Germline V gene sequence: CDR1 SQVTM, CDR2 ANQGSEA. V was cut by 8 bases and J by 6 bases, with 17 bases left in between. The CDR3 extends over 12 amino acids. CDR3 sequence: CSFFGPLGEQYF. CDR3 sequence (DNA): TGCAGCTTTTTTGGGCCCCTCGGCGAGCAGTACTTC.

The chain combines TRBV6-2 or TRBV6-3 with TRBJ1-3; TRBD1 is a possible D gene (6 bases). The CDR3 extends over 14 amino acids. Germline V gene data show CDR1 as MNHEY and CDR2 as SVGEGT. The V gene lost 8 bases and the J gene lost 2 bases, with 13 bases spanning the gap. CDR3 protein: CASRGQSAGNTIYF. The CDR3 nucleotides are TGTGCCAGCCGCGGACAGTCCGCTGGAAACACCATATATTTT.

The J gene is TRBJ2-1, the V gene TRBV5-1; no clear D gene. Germline loops: CDR1 SGHRS, CDR2 YFSETQ. V dropped 3 bases and J dropped 3 bases, with 10 bases sitting between them. The CDR3 has 14 residues. The CDR3 reads CASSYGNYYNEQFF. Here the CDR3 DNA reads TGCGCCAGCAGCTATGGTAATTACTACAATGAGCAGTTCTTC.

This clonotype was recorded many times. J is TRBJ2-3 and V is TRBV7-8; no clear D. Trimming cost V 7 bases and J 5 bases, with 19 bases left between them. CDR1 and CDR2 (germline): SGHVS, FQNEAQ. This CDR3 has 15 amino acids. The CDR3 DNA follows: TGTGCCAGCACCCAATTTCTAGGCGTTGGAGATACGCAGTATTTT. Residues: CASTQFLGVGDTQYF.

This clonotype was seen only a few times. The rearrangement uses TRBV5-6 and TRBJ1-2, with TRBD1 as a possible D gene (5 bases). V was shortened by 4 bases and J by 0 bases, with 7 bases between the two germline ends. This CDR3 region has 13 residues. The V gene's germline CDR1 is SGHDT and CDR2 YYEEEE. CDR3 amino acids: CASSQGANYGYTF. The CDR3 coding sequence is TGTGCCAGCAGCCAGGGTGCTAACTATGGCTACACCTTC.

This clonotype has a handful of counts. J is TRBJ1-2 and V is TRBV24-1, with D possibly being TRBD1 (6 bases). The CDR3 covers 12 residues. V was cut by 7 bases and J by 4 bases, with 9 bases left in between. In germline, CDR1 is KGHDR, CDR2 SFDVKD. CDR3 protein: CATSSGAYGYTF. CDR3 DNA: TGTGCCACCAGCTCAGGGGCCTATGGCTACACCTTC.

The chain is built from TRBV3-1 and TRBJ1-2, with D perhaps TRBD1 (5 bases). CDR3 length: 16 amino acids. Germline lookup yields CDR1 LGHDT and CDR2 YNNKEL (reference sequence). The ends were cut back, 1 base at V and 3 bases at J, with 15 bases in the middle. The chain's CDR3 is CASSQVEWGLDYGYTF. The CDR3, as DNA: TGTGCCAGCAGCCAAGTCGAATGGGGGTTGGACTATGGCTACACCTTC.

The chain uses TRBV7-8 and TRBJ2-1, with D possibly being TRBD1 or TRBD2 (5 bases each). Per germline, CDR1 SGHVS and CDR2 FQNEAQ. The CDR3 loop spans 18 amino acids. V gave up 0 bases and J gave up 2 bases, with 17 bases separating them. The DNA for the CDR3 is TGTGCCAGCAGCTTAGCGCTCCCGGGGCGTCTCGCCTACAATGAGCAGTTCTTC. This codes for CASSLALPGRLAYNEQFF.

This rearrangement joins TRBV6-5 to TRBJ2-7, with D tentatively TRBD2 (5 bases). Trimming removed 5 bases at V and 3 bases at J, with 20 bases between. This CDR3 is built from 16 residues. Germline CDR1 MNHEY, CDR2 SVGAGI. In nucleotides, the CDR3 is TGTGCCAGCAGTACCCGACGCGTGACGAGGGACTACGAGCAGTACTTC. Protein sequence: CASSTRRVTRDYEQYF.

There are a few counts of this clonotype. V usage is TRBV12-3 or TRBV12-4 and J usage is TRBJ2-2; D might be TRBD1 (6 bases). The CDR3 consists of 14 residues. V was trimmed by 2 bases and J by 8 bases, leaving 12 bases between them. The CDR3 spells CASSLLQGSGELFF. In DNA, the CDR3 is TGTGCCAGCAGTTTACTTCAGGGGTCAGGGGAGCTGTTTTTT.